A single sample gave rise to the 5 T cell receptor beta chains below, sequenced in a study of blood T cell repertoires in COVID-19. The protocol was immunoSEQ multiplex PCR, while the TCRdb copy is restricted to in-frame clones and leaves out a portion. The repertoire consists of about 220,000 clones, with under 90% occurring once and the leading ten covering around 3.4%. Sequenced: PBMCs or T cells enriched from blood (not recorded which). The receptor set was obtained from a woman aged 55-70 years who had recovered from COVID-19.

This chain uses TRBV6-4 with TRBJ2-7; 7 nucleotides agree with TRBD1. There are 14 residues in the CDR3. Germline assignment: CDR1 MRHNA and CDR2 SNTAGT. With 2 bases clipped from V and 2 bases from J, the junction kept 3 bases outside the gene matches. The CDR3 DNA follows: TGTGCCAGCAGTGACACGGGACAGCCCTACGAGCAGTACTTC. It specifies CASSDTGQPYEQYF.

V gene TRBV7-8 combines with J gene TRBJ1-1; maybe TRBD1 (6 bases). The CDR3 totals 15 residues. V lost 2 bases to trimming and J lost 1 base, with 11 bases between them. The germline CDR1 and CDR2 sequences are SGHVS and FQNEAQ. The CDR3 region has the DNA TGTGCCAGCAGCTTAACCTGGACAGAGAACACTGAAGCTTTCTTT. This translates into CASSLTWTENTEAFF.

The table lists this clone with a count of one. V and J are TRBV7-2 and TRBJ2-2, with TRBD2 identical over 8 bases. V trimming: 5 bases; J trimming: 3 bases; junction bases outside the gene matches: 8. Germline V gene data show CDR1 as SGHTA and CDR2 as FQGNSA. The CDR3 spans 16 residues. The CDR3 DNA reads TGTGCCAGCAGCCCTCGGGCGGGGGGAGACACCGGGGAGCTGTTTTTT. Translation gives CASSPRAGGDTGELFF.

V is TRBV30 and J is TRBJ1-1; maybe TRBD1 (5 bases). The CDR3 loop spans 14 amino acids. V was shortened by 2 bases and J by 4 bases, with 14 bases between the two germline ends. From germline, CDR1 is GTSNPN and CDR2 SVGIG (reference sequence). The CDR3 region is CAWSLQGLGTEAFF. For the CDR3, the DNA is TGTGCCTGGAGTTTGCAGGGTTTGGGCACTGAAGCTTTCTTT.

The genes are TRBV18 and TRBJ1-5; TRBD1 aligns across 11 bases. Germline-derived CDR1 and CDR2 are KGHSH and LQKENI. After removal of 6 bases from V and 0 bases from J, the junction contained 7 bases not matched to a gene. The CDR3 is 17 residues long. The CDR3 loop is CASSRDRGTDSNQPQHF. In DNA, the CDR3 is TGTGCCAGCTCGCGGGACAGGGGGACTGATAGCAATCAGCCCCAGCATTTT.